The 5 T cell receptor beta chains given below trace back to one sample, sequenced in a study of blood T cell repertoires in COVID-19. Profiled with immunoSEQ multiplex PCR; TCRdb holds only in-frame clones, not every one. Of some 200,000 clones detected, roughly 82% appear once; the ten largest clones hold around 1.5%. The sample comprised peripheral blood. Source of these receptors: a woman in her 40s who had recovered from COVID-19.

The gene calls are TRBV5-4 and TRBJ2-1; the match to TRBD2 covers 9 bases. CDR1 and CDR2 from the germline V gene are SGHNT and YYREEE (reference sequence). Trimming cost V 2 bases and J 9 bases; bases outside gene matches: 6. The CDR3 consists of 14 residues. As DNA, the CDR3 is TGTGCCAGCAGCTTTAGCGGGGGAAGGGGTGAGCAGTTCTTC. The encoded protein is CASSFSGGRGEQFF.

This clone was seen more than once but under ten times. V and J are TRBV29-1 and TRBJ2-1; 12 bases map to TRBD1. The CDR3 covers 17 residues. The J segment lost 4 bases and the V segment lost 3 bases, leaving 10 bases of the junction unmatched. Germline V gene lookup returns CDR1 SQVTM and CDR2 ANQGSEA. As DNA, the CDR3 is TGCAGCGTTGAGGGGGGACAGGGGGCTAAGTCGTACAATGAGCAGTTCTTC. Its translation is CSVEGGQGAKSYNEQFF.

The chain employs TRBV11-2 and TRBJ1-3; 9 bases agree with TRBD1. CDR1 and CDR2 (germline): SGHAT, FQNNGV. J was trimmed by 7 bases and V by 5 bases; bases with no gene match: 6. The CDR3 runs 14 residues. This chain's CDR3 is CASSAGQGGNTIYF. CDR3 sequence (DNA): TGTGCCAGCAGCGCGGGACAGGGTGGTAACACCATATATTTT.

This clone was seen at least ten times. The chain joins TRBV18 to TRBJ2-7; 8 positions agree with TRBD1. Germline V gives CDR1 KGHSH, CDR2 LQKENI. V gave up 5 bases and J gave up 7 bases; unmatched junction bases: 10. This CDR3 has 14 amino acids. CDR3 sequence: CASSSETGASEQYF. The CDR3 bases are TGTGCCAGCTCATCCGAGACAGGGGCGAGTGAGCAGTACTTC.

CDR3 sequence: CAISELGRGSYEQYF. CDR3 DNA sequence: TGTGCCATCAGTGAGTTAGGGCGGGGGAGCTACGAGCAGTACTTC. The V and J genes are TRBV10-3 and TRBJ2-7; 7 bases are shared with TRBD2. V lost 1 base and J lost 3; bases outside the gene matches: 6. Germline CDR1 reads ENHRY; CDR2 reads SYGVKD. The CDR3 totals 15 residues.